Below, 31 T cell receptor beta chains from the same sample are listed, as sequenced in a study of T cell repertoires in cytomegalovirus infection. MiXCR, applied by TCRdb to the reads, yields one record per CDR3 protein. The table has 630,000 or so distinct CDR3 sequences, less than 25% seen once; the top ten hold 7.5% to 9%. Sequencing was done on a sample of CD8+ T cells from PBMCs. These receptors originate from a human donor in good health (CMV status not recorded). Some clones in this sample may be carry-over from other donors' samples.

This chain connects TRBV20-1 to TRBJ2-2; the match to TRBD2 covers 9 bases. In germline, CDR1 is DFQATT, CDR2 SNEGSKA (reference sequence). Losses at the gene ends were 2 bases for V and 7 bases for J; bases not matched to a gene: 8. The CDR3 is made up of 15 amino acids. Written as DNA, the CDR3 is TGCAGTGCTAGACCGCCGGGACTAGCCTACGGGGAGCTGTTTTTT. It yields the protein CSARPPGLAYGELFF.

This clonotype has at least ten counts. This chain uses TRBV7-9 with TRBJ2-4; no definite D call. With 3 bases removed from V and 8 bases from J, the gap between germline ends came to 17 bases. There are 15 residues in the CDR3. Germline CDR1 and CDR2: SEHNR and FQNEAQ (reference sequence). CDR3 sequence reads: CASSFQDLPLDIQYF. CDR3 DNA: TGTGCCAGCAGCTTCCAGGACCTCCCTTTGGACATTCAGTACTTC.

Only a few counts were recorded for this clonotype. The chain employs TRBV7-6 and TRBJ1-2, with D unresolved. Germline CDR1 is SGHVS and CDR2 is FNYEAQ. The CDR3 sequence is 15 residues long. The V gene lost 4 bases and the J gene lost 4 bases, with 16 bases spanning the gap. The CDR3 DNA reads TGTGCCAGCAGCTCCACCCAGGAGGCCGCCTATGGCTACACCTTC. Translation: CASSSTQEAAYGYTF.

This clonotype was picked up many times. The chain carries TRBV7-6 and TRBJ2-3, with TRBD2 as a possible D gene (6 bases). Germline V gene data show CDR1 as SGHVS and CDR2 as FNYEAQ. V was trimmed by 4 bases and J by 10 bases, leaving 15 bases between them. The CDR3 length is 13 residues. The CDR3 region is CASSSGSTVPQYF. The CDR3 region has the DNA TGTGCCAGCAGCTCCGGGAGTACCGTCCCGCAGTATTTT.

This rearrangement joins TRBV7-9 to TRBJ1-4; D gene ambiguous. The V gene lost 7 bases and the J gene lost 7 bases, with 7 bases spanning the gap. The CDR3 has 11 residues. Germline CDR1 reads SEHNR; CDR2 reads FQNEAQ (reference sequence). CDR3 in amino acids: CASTAGEKLFF. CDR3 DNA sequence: TGTGCCAGCACCGCTGGTGAAAAACTGTTTTTT. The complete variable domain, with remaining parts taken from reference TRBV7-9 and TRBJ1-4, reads DTGVSQNPRHKITKRGQNVTFRCDPISEHNRLYWYRQTLGQGPEFLTYFQNEAQLEKSRLLSDRFSAERPKGSFSTLEIQRTEQGDSAMYLCASTAGEKLFFGSGTQLSVL.

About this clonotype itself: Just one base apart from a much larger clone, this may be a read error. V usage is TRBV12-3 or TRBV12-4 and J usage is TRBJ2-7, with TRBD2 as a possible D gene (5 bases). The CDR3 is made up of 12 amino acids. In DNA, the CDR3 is TGTGTCAGCAGCACACTAGAGTACGAGCAGTACTTC. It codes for CVSSTLEYEQYF.

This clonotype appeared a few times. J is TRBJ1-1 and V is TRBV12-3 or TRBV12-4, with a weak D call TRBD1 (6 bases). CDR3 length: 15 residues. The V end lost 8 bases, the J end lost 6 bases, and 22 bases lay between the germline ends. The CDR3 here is CASRGRLTGFAEAFF. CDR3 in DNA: TGTGCCAGCCGAGGCCGCTTAACAGGGTTTGCTGAAGCTTTCTTT.

This chain's CDR3 is CASTPGSNSPLHF. The CDR3 bases are TGTGCCAGCACCCCGGGCAGTAATTCACCCCTCCACTTT. This chain joins TRBV6-5 and TRBJ1-6; D is ambiguous. V was shortened by 7 bases and J by 6 bases, with 10 bases between the two germline ends. The CDR3 is made up of 13 amino acids. Germline assignment: CDR1 MNHEY and CDR2 SVGAGI.

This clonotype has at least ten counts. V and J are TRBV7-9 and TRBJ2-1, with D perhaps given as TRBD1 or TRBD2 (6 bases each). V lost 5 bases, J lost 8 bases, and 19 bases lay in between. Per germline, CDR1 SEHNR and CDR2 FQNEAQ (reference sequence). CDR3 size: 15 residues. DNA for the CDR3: TGTGCCAGCAGCCTAGAGTACGGGGGCGGCCATGAGCAGTTCTTC. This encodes CASSLEYGGGHEQFF.

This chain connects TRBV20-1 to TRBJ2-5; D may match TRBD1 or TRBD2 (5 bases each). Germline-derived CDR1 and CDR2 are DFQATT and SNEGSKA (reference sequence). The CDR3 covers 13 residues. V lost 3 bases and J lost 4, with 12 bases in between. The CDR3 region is CSARAGRGETQYF. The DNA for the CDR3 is TGCAGTGCTAGGGCGGGTAGGGGAGAGACCCAGTACTTC.

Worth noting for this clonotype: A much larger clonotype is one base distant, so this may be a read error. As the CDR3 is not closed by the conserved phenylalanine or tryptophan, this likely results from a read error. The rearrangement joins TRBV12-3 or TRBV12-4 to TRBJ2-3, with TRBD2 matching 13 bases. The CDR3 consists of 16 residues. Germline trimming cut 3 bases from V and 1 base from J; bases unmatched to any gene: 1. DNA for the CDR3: TGTGCCAGCAGTTTGGGACTAGCGGGACGCACAGATACGCAGTATTCT. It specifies CASSLGLAGRTDTQYS.

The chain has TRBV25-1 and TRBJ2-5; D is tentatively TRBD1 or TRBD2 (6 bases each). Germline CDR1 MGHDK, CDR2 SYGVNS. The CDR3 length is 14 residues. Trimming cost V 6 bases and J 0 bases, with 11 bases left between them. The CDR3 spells CASSSGEDQETQYF. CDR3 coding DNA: TGTGCCAGCAGCTCAGGGGAGGACCAAGAGACCCAGTACTTC.

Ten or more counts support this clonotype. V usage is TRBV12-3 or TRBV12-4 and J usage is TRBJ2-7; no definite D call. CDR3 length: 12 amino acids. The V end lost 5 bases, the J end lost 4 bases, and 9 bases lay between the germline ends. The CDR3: CASSLDLYEQYF. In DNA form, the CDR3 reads TGTGCCAGCAGTCTGGACCTATACGAGCAGTACTTC.

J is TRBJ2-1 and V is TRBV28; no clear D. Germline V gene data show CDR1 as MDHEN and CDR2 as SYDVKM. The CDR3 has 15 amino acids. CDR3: CATLYVSGSYNEQFF. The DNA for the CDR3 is TGTGCGACGTTATACGTTTCAGGCTCCTACAATGAGCAGTTCTTC.

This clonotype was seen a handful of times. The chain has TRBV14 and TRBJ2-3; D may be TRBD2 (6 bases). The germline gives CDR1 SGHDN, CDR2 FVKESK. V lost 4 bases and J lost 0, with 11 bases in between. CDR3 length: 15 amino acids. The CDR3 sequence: CASSLIAVSTDTQYF. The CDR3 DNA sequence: TGTGCCAGCAGCCTCATAGCGGTTAGCACAGATACGCAGTATTTT.

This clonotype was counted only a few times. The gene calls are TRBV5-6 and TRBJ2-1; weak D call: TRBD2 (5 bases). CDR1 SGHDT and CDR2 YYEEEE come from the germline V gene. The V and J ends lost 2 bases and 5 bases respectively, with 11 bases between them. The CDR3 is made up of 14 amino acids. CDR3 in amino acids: CASSFSGFHNEQFF. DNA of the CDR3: TGTGCCAGCAGCTTCTCGGGGTTTCACAATGAGCAGTTCTTC.

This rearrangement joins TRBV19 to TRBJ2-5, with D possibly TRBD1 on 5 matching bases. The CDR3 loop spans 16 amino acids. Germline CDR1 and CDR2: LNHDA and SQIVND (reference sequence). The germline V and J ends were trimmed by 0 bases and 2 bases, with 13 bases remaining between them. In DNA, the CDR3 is TGTGCCAGTAGTATAGAGCTGCCAGGGCGGCAAGAGACCCAGTACTTC. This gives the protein CASSIELPGRQETQYF.

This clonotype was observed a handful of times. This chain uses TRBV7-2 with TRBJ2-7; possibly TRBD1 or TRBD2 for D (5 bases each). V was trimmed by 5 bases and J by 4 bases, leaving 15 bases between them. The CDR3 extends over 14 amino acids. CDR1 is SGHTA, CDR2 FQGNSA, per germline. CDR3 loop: CASSLFEGRYEQYF. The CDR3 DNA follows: TGTGCCAGCAGCCTTTTCGAGGGGAGATACGAGCAGTACTTC.

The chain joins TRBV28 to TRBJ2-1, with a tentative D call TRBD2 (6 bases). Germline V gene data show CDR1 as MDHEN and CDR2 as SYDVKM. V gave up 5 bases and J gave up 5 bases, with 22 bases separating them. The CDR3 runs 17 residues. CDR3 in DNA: TGTGCCAGCAGTCTTGGGACTCGGGGTGGCCTTCACAATGAGCAGTTCTTC. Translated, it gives CASSLGTRGGLHNEQFF.

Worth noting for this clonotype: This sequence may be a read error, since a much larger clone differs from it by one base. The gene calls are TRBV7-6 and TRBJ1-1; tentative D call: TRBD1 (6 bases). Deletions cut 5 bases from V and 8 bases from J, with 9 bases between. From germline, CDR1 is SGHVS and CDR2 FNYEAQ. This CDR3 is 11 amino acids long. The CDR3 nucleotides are TGTGCCAGCAGCACGGACAGCGAAGCTTTCTTT. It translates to CASSTDSEAFF. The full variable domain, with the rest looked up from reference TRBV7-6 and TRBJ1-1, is GAGVSQSPRYKVTKRGQDVALRCDPISGHVSLYWYRQALGQGPEFLTYFNYEAQQDKSGLPNDRFSAERPEGSISTLTIQRTEQRDSAMYRCASSTDSEAFFGQGTRLTVV.

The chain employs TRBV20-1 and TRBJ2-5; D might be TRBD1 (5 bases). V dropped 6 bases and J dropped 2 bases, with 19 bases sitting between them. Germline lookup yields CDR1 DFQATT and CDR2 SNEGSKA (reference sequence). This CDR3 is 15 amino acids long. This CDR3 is CSASRTMRRQETQYF. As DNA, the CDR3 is TGCAGTGCCAGCCGGACAATGAGGCGACAAGAGACCCAGTACTTC.

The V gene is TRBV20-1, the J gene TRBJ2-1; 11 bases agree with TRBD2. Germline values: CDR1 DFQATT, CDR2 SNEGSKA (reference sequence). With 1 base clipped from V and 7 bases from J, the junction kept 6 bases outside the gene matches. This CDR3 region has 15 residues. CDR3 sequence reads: CSARVSGGAFNEQFF. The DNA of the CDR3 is TGCAGTGCTAGAGTTAGCGGGGGGGCCTTTAATGAGCAGTTCTTC.

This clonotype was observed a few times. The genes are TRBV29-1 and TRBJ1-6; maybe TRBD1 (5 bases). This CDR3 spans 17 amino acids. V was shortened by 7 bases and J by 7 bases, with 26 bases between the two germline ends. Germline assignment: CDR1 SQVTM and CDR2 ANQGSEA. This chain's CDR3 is CSGSPGLRAISNSPLHF. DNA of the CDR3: TGCAGCGGTTCCCCGGGACTCCGGGCAATTTCCAATTCACCCCTCCACTTT.

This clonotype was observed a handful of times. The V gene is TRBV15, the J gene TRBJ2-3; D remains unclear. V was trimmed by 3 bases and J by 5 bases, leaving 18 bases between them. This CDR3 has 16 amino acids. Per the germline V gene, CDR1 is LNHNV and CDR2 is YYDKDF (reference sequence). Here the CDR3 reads CATSSEKNSLLDTQYF. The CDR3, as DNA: TGTGCCACCAGCAGTGAAAAAAACAGTCTACTAGATACGCAGTATTTT.

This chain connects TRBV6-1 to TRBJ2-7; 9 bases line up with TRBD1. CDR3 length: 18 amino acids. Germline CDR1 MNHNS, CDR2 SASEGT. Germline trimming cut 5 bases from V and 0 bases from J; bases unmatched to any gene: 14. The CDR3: CASSPRDRDYTLSYEQYF. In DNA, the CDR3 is TGTGCCAGCAGTCCCCGGGACAGGGACTATACCCTCTCCTACGAGCAGTACTTC.

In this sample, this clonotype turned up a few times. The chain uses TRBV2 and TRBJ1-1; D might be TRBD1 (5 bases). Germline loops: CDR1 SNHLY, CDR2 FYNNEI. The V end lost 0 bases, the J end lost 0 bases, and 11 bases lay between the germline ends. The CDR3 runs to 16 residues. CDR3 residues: CASSEAVQVLNTEAFF. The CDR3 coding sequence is TGTGCCAGCAGTGAAGCGGTACAGGTCCTGAACACTGAAGCTTTCTTT.

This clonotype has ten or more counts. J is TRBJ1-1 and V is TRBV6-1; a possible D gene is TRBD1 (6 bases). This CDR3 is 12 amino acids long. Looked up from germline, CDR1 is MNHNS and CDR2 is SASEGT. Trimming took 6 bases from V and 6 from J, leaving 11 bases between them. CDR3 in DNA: TGTGCCAGCAGCTCCTGGACAGCTGAAGCTTTCTTT. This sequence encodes CASSSWTAEAFF.

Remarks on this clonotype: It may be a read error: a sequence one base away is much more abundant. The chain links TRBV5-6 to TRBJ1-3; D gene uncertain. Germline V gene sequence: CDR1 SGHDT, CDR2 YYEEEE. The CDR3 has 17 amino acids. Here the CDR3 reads CVSSFGHPRPPGNTIYF. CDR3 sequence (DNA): TGTGTCAGCAGCTTCGGTCACCCCAGACCCCCTGGAAACACCATATATTTT.

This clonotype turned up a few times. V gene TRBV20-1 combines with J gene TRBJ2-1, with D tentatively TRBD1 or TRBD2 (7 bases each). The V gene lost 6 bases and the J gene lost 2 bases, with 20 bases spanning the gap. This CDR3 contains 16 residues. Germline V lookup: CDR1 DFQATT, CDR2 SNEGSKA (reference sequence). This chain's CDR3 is CSAARGGTAPYNEQFF. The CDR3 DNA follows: TGCAGTGCCGCCCGGGGAGGGACAGCTCCCTACAATGAGCAGTTCTTC.

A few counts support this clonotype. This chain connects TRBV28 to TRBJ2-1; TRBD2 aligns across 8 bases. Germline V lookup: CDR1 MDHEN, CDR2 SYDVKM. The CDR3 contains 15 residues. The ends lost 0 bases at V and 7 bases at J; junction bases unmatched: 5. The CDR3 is CASSLWVGGGNEQFF. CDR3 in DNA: TGTGCCAGCAGTTTATGGGTCGGGGGGGGTAATGAGCAGTTCTTC.

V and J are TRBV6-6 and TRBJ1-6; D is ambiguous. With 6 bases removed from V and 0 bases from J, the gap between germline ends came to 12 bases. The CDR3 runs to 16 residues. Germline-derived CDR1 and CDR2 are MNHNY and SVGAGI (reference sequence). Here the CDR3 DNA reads TGTGCCAGCAGCGCTCCCCGGGGCTCCTATAATTCACCCCTCCACTTT. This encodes CASSAPRGSYNSPLHF.